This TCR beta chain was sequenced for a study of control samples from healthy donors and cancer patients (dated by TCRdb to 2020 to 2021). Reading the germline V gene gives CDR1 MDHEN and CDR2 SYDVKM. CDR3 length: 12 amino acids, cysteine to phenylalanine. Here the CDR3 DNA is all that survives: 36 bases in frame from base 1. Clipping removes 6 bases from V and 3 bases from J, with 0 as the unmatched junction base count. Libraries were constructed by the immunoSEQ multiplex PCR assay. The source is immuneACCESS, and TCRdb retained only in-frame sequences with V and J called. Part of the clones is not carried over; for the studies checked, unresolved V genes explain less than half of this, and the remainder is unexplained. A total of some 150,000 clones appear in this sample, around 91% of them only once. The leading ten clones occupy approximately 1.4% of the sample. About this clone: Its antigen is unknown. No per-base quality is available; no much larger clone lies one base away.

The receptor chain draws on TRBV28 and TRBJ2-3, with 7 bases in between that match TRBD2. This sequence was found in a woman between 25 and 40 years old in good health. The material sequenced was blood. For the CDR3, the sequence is CASRGGTDTQYF. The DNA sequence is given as TGTGCCAGCAGGGGGGGGACAGATACGCAGTATTTT.